This T cell receptor (beta chain) was sequenced for a study of T cell responses to AZD1222 COVID-19 vaccine. The study, taken as a whole, reports: Repertoires were obtained only post-peak T cell response. White British donors predominated, females outnumbered males, and clonal diversity was possibly underestimated.

With regard to this clone: As yet, its antigen is unknown.

Measured with immunoSEQ multiplex PCR; TCRdb has only the in-frame clones, and not every one. The profile shows approximately 90,000 clones, approximately 90% of them singletons. The ends were cut back, 3 bases at V and 6 bases at J, with 18 bases in the middle. Germline V lookup: CDR1 MGHRA, CDR2 YSYEKL. The length of the CDR3 is 15 residues. Sequenced material: peripheral blood, taken 28 days after the second AZD1222 dose. V is TRBV4-1 and J is TRBJ2-7; no clear D. This TCR was sampled from an adult who received the AZD1222 COVID-19 vaccine. The CDR3 DNA reads as TGCGCCAGCAGCCAGGGTTACCGAGAGGCAGTCGAGCAGTACTTC. It yields the protein CASSQGYREAVEQYF.